These 22 T cell receptor beta chains originate from one sample sequenced in a study of blood T cell repertoires in COVID-19. TCRdb keeps only in-frame clones here, not all; method: immunoSEQ multiplex PCR. The sample has under 300,000 clones, over 75% seen once; the top ten hold 11%. The sequenced sample consisted of peripheral blood. Receptors were obtained from a woman in her 70s with acute or convalescent COVID-19.

This chain connects TRBV5-1 to TRBJ1-1; D might be TRBD1 (5 bases). Germline values: CDR1 SGHRS, CDR2 YFSETQ. Deletions cut 4 bases from V and 3 bases from J, with 16 bases between. This CDR3 comprises 15 residues. Written as DNA, the CDR3 is TGCGCCAGCAGCGCTTCCAGGGCGAGAGACACTGAAGCTTTCTTT. It encodes CASSASRARDTEAFF.

J is TRBJ1-2 and V is TRBV30; TRBD1 aligns across 8 bases. The ends lost 0 bases at V and 7 bases at J; junction bases unmatched: 4. The CDR3 runs to 13 residues. Per germline, CDR1 GTSNPN and CDR2 SVGIG (reference sequence). The CDR3, as DNA: TGTGCCTGGAGTGTGGACAGGGCGGTTGGCTACACCTTC. Translated: CAWSVDRAVGYTF. The full variable domain, completed using reference TRBV30 and TRBJ1-2, is SQTIHQWPATLVQPVGSPLSLECTVEGTSNPNLYWYRQAAGRGLQLLFYSVGIGQISSEVPQNLSASRPQDRQFILSSKKLLLSDSGFYLCAWSVDRAVGYTFGSGTRLTVV.

This clone has just a few counts. This chain joins TRBV19 and TRBJ1-2; 7 positions agree with TRBD1. The CDR3 has 14 amino acids. Germline V gene data show CDR1 as LNHDA and CDR2 as SQIVND (reference sequence). V was clipped by 3 bases and J by 3 bases; unmatched bases: 4. This CDR3 is CASSILQGDYGYTF. In nucleotides, the CDR3 is TGTGCCAGTAGTATTCTCCAGGGGGACTATGGCTACACCTTC.

This sequence joins TRBV7-9 and TRBJ1-5, with D unclear. This CDR3 comprises 14 residues. Looked up from germline, CDR1 is SEHNR and CDR2 is FQNEAQ (reference sequence). Deletions cut 8 bases from V and 1 base from J, with 12 bases between. This CDR3 is CASSVDASNQPQHF. CDR3 coding DNA: TGTGCCAGCTCGGTGGACGCGAGCAATCAGCCCCAGCATTTT. Drawing the rest from reference TRBV7-9 and TRBJ1-5, the complete variable domain is DTGVSQNPRHKITKRGQNVTFRCDPISEHNRLYWYRQTLGQGPEFLTYFQNEAQLEKSRLLSDRFSAERPKGSFSTLEIQRTEQGDSAMYLCASSVDASNQPQHFGDGTRLSIL.

This chain links TRBV18 with TRBJ1-1; no clear D. Germline CDR1 reads KGHSH; CDR2 reads LQKENI. V was cut by 1 base and J by 1 base, with 10 bases left in between. The CDR3 runs to 15 residues. The CDR3 spells CASSPRHGENTEAFF. CDR3 nucleotides: TGTGCCAGCTCACCACGTCACGGGGAGAACACTGAAGCTTTCTTT. The full variable domain, its missing parts supplied by reference TRBV18 and TRBJ1-1, is NAGVMQNPRHLVRRRGQEARLRCSPMKGHSHVYWYRQLPEEGLKFMVYLQKENIIDESGMPKERFSAEFPKEGPSILRIQQVVRGDSAAYFCASSPRHGENTEAFFGQGTRLTVV.

In this sample, this clone turned up once. The rearrangement links TRBV5-1 to TRBJ2-1, with a tentative D call TRBD2 (6 bases). The CDR3 has 15 residues. Per germline, CDR1 SGHRS and CDR2 YFSETQ. Trimming shortened V by 6 bases and J by 5 bases, and 18 bases separated the two germline ends. The DNA of the CDR3 is TGCGCCAGCACCGATCCGGGACTCGTCAACAATGAGCAGTTCTTC. Translation gives CASTDPGLVNNEQFF.

The rearrangement links TRBV7-9 to TRBJ2-2; D might be TRBD2 (5 bases). The length of the CDR3 is 14 residues. Germline loops: CDR1 SEHNR, CDR2 FQNEAQ (reference sequence). V lost 6 bases and J 7 bases, leaving 15 bases between the germline ends. The DNA of the CDR3 is TGTGCCAGCAGACCGCCGGGAAGCCACGGGGAGCTGTTTTTT. Protein product: CASRPPGSHGELFF. Looking up the rest from reference TRBV7-9 and TRBJ2-2 gives the full variable domain: DTGVSQNPRHKITKRGQNVTFRCDPISEHNRLYWYRQTLGQGPEFLTYFQNEAQLEKSRLLSDRFSAERPKGSFSTLEIQRTEQGDSAMYLCASRPPGSHGELFFGEGSRLTVL.

The rearrangement links TRBV30 to TRBJ1-1; no firm D call. Germline loops: CDR1 GTSNPN, CDR2 SVGIG (reference sequence). This CDR3 contains 13 residues. Deletions cut 3 bases from V and 2 bases from J, with 10 bases between. As DNA, the CDR3 is TGTGCCTGGAGCCGGAGGGCAAACACTGAAGCTTTCTTT. It translates to CAWSRRANTEAFF.

J is TRBJ1-5 and V is TRBV7-8; tentative D call: TRBD1 (5 bases). CDR1 is SGHVS, CDR2 FQNEAQ, per germline. The length of the CDR3 is 15 residues. V was clipped by 3 bases and J by 1 base, with 10 bases between them. This chain's CDR3 is CASSFQGGSNQPQHF. In DNA, the CDR3 is TGTGCCAGCAGCTTCCAGGGCGGCAGCAATCAGCCCCAGCATTTT.

This chain connects TRBV19 to TRBJ1-2; D remains ambiguous. V gave up 6 bases and J gave up 4 bases, with 21 bases separating them. Germline CDR1 and CDR2: LNHDA and SQIVND (reference sequence). This CDR3 is 16 amino acids long. CDR3 sequence reads: CASRPNPPTTVYGYTF. The CDR3, as DNA: TGTGCCAGTAGACCGAACCCACCCACCACAGTCTATGGCTACACCTTC.

This clone was picked up one time. The V and J genes are TRBV3-1 (or the pseudogene TRBV3-2) and TRBJ1-6, with D possibly being TRBD1 (5 bases). Trimming took 5 bases from V and 7 from J, leaving 9 bases between them. Germline assignment: CDR1 LGHDT and CDR2 YNNKEL (reference sequence). The CDR3 sequence is 13 residues long. CDR3 protein: CASSVYRNSPLHF. DNA for the CDR3: TGTGCCAGCAGCGTTTACAGGAATTCACCCCTCCACTTT.

In this sample, this clone turned up a few times. This chain uses TRBV5-1 with TRBJ2-7; TRBD2 is a possible D gene (5 bases). The germline CDR1 and CDR2 sequences are SGHRS and YFSETQ. The CDR3 loop spans 15 amino acids. V was pared by 0 bases and J by 3 bases, with 13 bases between. DNA for the CDR3: TGCGCCAGCAGCTTGGCGGGGTTGGTTATCTACGAGCAGTACTTC. It encodes CASSLAGLVIYEQYF.

Only a few counts were recorded for this clone. V usage is TRBV12-3 or TRBV12-4 and J usage is TRBJ2-7, with D uncertain. The CDR3 is made up of 10 amino acids. Trimming cost V 5 bases and J 6 bases, with 5 bases left between them. DNA of the CDR3: TGTGCCAGCAGTGGCCCCGAGCAGTACTTC. It is translated as CASSGPEQYF.

The chain employs TRBV6-5 and TRBJ2-2; TRBD1 might be the D (5 bases). The V end lost 8 bases, the J end lost 0 bases, and 10 bases lay between the germline ends. Germline CDR1 reads MNHEY; CDR2 reads SVGAGI. This CDR3 spans 14 amino acids. The CDR3 here is CASRGQTNTGELFF. In DNA form, the CDR3 reads TGTGCCAGCCGCGGACAAACGAACACCGGGGAGCTGTTTTTT.

The chain is built from TRBV19 and TRBJ1-2; 9 bases line up with TRBD1. The CDR3 runs 16 residues. Losses at the gene ends were 3 bases for V and 7 bases for J; bases not matched to a gene: 12. The V gene's germline CDR1 is LNHDA and CDR2 SQIVND (reference sequence). The CDR3 nucleotides are TGTGCCAGTAGTATTTGGGAAAACAGGGGGCGGAGTGGCTACACCTTC. Its translation: CASSIWENRGRSGYTF.

The chain couples TRBV2 to TRBJ1-2; unclear D gene. V was trimmed by 5 bases and J by 3 bases, leaving 10 bases between them. The V gene's germline CDR1 is SNHLY and CDR2 FYNNEI. The CDR3 is 13 residues long. CDR3 nucleotide sequence: TGTGCCAGCAGTCGGGAGGCGGACTATGGCTACACCTTC. As protein: CASSREADYGYTF. Drawing the rest from reference TRBV2 and TRBJ1-2, the complete variable domain is EPEVTQTPSHQVTQMGQEVILRCVPISNHLYFYWYRQILGQKVEFLVSFYNNEISEKSEIFDDQFSVERPDGSNFTLKIRSTKLEDSAMYFCASSREADYGYTFGSGTRLTVV.

The rearrangement links TRBV7-9 to TRBJ2-1, with TRBD2 matching 8 bases. CDR1 and CDR2 from the germline V gene are SEHNR and FQNEAQ (reference sequence). V lost 3 bases, J lost 4 bases, and 8 bases stayed unmatched. The CDR3 runs 16 residues. The CDR3 region has the DNA TGTGCCAGCAGCTTGGGGCGGGGGGCGGTGTACAATGAGCAGTTCTTC. Translated: CASSLGRGAVYNEQFF.

This clone was seen just once. V usage is TRBV5-1 and J usage is TRBJ2-7; 7 nucleotides match TRBD1. CDR1 SGHRS and CDR2 YFSETQ come from the germline V gene. The CDR3 sequence is 16 residues long. Germline trimming cut 3 bases from V and 3 bases from J; bases unmatched to any gene: 12. The CDR3 DNA is TGCGCCAGCAGCTCGGCGACCGGGACAGCCCTCTACGAGCAGTACTTC. This translates into CASSSATGTALYEQYF.

The chain uses TRBV7-8 and TRBJ2-2; TRBD2 matches 10 bases. The J segment lost 4 bases and the V segment lost 4 bases, leaving 3 bases of the junction unmatched. The CDR3 has 15 amino acids. The V gene's germline CDR1 is SGHVS and CDR2 FQNEAQ. The CDR3 DNA is TGTGCCAGCAGCTCCCGACTAGCGGGCACCGGGGAGCTGTTTTTT. Protein: CASSSRLAGTGELFF.

The V gene is TRBV19, the J gene TRBJ1-1; D uncertain. Germline CDR1 is LNHDA and CDR2 is SQIVND (reference sequence). CDR3 length: 17 residues. The V gene lost 3 bases and the J gene lost 0 bases, with 17 bases spanning the gap. CDR3 nucleotides: TGTGCCAGTAGTATCGCGGGCACCATTCTAATGAACACTGAAGCTTTCTTT. Its protein product is CASSIAGTILMNTEAFF. Variable domain in full (rest from reference TRBV19 and TRBJ1-1): DGGITQSPKYLFRKEGQNVTLSCEQNLNHDAMYWYRQDPGQGLRLIYYSQIVNDFQKGDIAEGYSVSREKKESFPLTVTSAQKNPTAFYLCASSIAGTILMNTEAFFGQGTRLTVV.

CDR3 protein: CASSQVPSGGPSSYNEQFF. In nucleotides, the CDR3 is TGCGCCAGCAGCCAAGTACCTAGCGGGGGGCCGAGCTCCTACAATGAGCAGTTCTTC. This sequence joins TRBV4-1 and TRBJ2-1, with 11 positions matching TRBD2. V lost 1 base to trimming and J lost 0 bases; unmatched junction nucleotides: 8. The CDR3 spans 19 residues. Germline CDR1 and CDR2: MGHRA and YSYEKL.

This sequence joins TRBV19 and TRBJ1-1; D is undetermined. Trimming shortened V by 1 base and J by 10 bases, and 16 bases separated the two germline ends. The CDR3 runs 14 residues. Germline CDR1 is LNHDA and CDR2 is SQIVND (reference sequence). As DNA, the CDR3 is TGTGCCAGTAGTATAGTGGCCTTGCGAGGATTAGCTTTCTTT. Protein: CASSIVALRGLAFF.